This T cell receptor beta chain was sequenced for a study of blood T cell repertoires in COVID-19. In the study overall: The United States, Italy and Spain were the sources of the acute and convalescent COVID-19 samples.

The CDR3 consists of 15 residues. Germline-derived CDR1 and CDR2 are MNHEY and SMNVEV (reference sequence). V dropped 6 bases and J dropped 5 bases, with 20 bases sitting between them. Study processing details: Cell counts per sample came from amplifying reference gene primers. Assay used: immunoSEQ multiplex PCR; TCRdb lists only in-frame clones, some missing. V, J and clone size derive from that table, while D and trimming were established from the DNA sequence. The sample contains about 230,000 clones, 83% of which appear only once. This clone appeared once. The specimen sequenced was peripheral blood. The rearrangement uses TRBV27 and TRBJ2-7, with a possible D match to TRBD2 (6 bases). The TCR originated in a woman between 45 and 65 years old with acute or convalescent COVID-19. CDR3 nucleotide sequence: TGTGCCAGCAGACCCCTCGGGGGTGGGCCTCACGAGCAGTACTTC. Protein sequence: CASRPLGGGPHEQYF.